This passage covers 14 T cell receptor beta chains from one sample sequenced in a study of cytomegalovirus exposure and HLA in healthy donors. Primers for the PCR totalled 60 Vbeta and 13 Jbeta. Method: immunoSEQ multiplex PCR; TCRdb's copy keeps in-frame clones and lacks some. The repertoire consists of around 110,000 clones, with 65% to 90% occurring once and the leading ten covering about 1.6%. Sequencing input: PBMCs. These receptors were collected from a man aged 45-65 years in good health and CMV-seronegative.

The genes are TRBV5-1 and TRBJ2-2, with D possibly matching TRBD2 (6 bases). With 9 bases removed from V and 4 bases from J, the gap between germline ends came to 16 bases. The CDR3 covers 14 residues. CDR1 SGHRS and CDR2 YFSETQ come from the germline V gene. The CDR3 DNA reads as TGCGCCACTTCAAGGAGGGAAGCCACCGGGGAGCTGTTTTTT. This translates into CATSRREATGELFF.

This rearrangement joins TRBV5-1 to TRBJ2-7, with 15 bases matching TRBD2. The trim removed 0 bases at V and 7 bases at J, leaving 8 bases unmatched. The CDR3 is made up of 17 amino acids. Germline V CDR1 and CDR2: SGHRS, YFSETQ. CDR3 DNA: TGCGCCAGCAGCTTGGGTAGGACTAGCGGGGGGGCCGAAGAGCAGTACGTC. This sequence encodes CASSLGRTSGGAEEQYV.

The rearrangement uses TRBV19 and TRBJ1-1, with D uncertain. Germline CDR1 is LNHDA and CDR2 is SQIVND (reference sequence). Trimming shortened V by 4 bases and J by 0 bases, and 12 bases separated the two germline ends. This CDR3 contains 15 residues. The CDR3 sequence is CASSTDEAVNTEAFF. The CDR3 DNA is TGTGCCAGTAGTACGGACGAAGCGGTGAACACTGAAGCTTTCTTT.

The genes are TRBV9 and TRBJ1-1; a possible D gene is TRBD1 (6 bases). Looked up from germline, CDR1 is SGDLS and CDR2 is YYNGEE. V dropped 3 bases and J dropped 4 bases, with 10 bases sitting between them. The CDR3 is 13 residues long. The DNA of the CDR3 is TGTGCCAGCAGCGCAGGGGCTGGCACTGAAGCTTTCTTT. Translation: CASSAGAGTEAFF.

This chain joins TRBV30 and TRBJ2-7; maybe TRBD2 (5 bases). Trimming left V 1 base short and J 3 bases short, with 10 bases between. Germline V gene sequence: CDR1 GTSNPN, CDR2 SVGIG (reference sequence). This CDR3 comprises 13 residues. In nucleotides, the CDR3 is TGTGCCTGGAGTGGCGAGGGCATCTACGAGCAGTACTTC. It is translated as CAWSGEGIYEQYF. Full variable domain (missing parts from reference TRBV30 and TRBJ2-7): SQTIHQWPATLVQPVGSPLSLECTVEGTSNPNLYWYRQAAGRGLQLLFYSVGIGQISSEVPQNLSASRPQDRQFILSSKKLLLSDSGFYLCAWSGEGIYEQYFGPGTRLTVT.

This clone showed up many times. The chain couples TRBV7-8 to TRBJ2-6, with TRBD1 as a possible D gene (5 bases). The germline V gene has CDR1 SGHVS and CDR2 FQNEAQ. With 2 bases removed from V and 0 bases from J, the gap between germline ends came to 17 bases. The CDR3 totals 19 residues. This chain's CDR3 is CASSLLLAGLSSGANVLTF. Here the CDR3 DNA reads TGTGCCAGCAGCTTATTACTGGCAGGGTTAAGCTCTGGGGCCAACGTCCTGACTTTC. The full variable domain, completed using reference TRBV7-8 and TRBJ2-6, is GAGVSQSPRYKVAKRGQDVALRCDPISGHVSLFWYQQALGQGPEFLTYFQNEAQLDKSGLPSDRFFAERPEGSVSTLKIQRTQQEDSAVYLCASSLLLAGLSSGANVLTFGAGSRLTVL.

This clone was seen more than once but under ten times. The chain employs TRBV6-5 and TRBJ2-3; TRBD1 matches 7 bases. The CDR3 contains 14 residues. V was pared by 0 bases and J by 6 bases, with 3 bases of the junction left unmatched. CDR1 and CDR2 from the germline V gene are MNHEY and SVGAGI. CDR3 region: CASSYSTGWDTQYF. The DNA for the CDR3 is TGTGCCAGCAGTTACTCGACAGGGTGGGATACGCAGTATTTT.

V gene TRBV10-3 combines with J gene TRBJ2-7, with 7 bases aligning to TRBD1. Germline assignment: CDR1 ENHRY and CDR2 SYGVKD. Trimming cost V 5 bases and J 5 bases; bases outside gene matches: 12. The CDR3 spans 15 residues. CDR3 nucleotide sequence: TGTGCCATCAGTTCACCCGGGACAGTCTCGGACGAGCAGTACTTC. Translated: CAISSPGTVSDEQYF.

The CDR3 sequence is CSASFGRNAFF. The DNA for the CDR3 is TGCAGTGCTAGTTTTGGGAGGAACGCTTTCTTT. This sequence joins TRBV20-1 and TRBJ1-1; D is ambiguous. Per germline, CDR1 DFQATT and CDR2 SNEGSKA (reference sequence). This CDR3 is built from 11 residues. The V end lost 3 bases, the J end lost 11 bases, and 13 bases lay between the germline ends.

This clone was seen a handful of times. The rearrangement joins TRBV12-5 to TRBJ2-7; TRBD1 agrees at 9 bases. V dropped 8 bases and J dropped 0; count of bases not matched to a gene: 5. The CDR3 sequence is 14 residues long. Germline V lookup: CDR1 LGHNT, CDR2 FRNRAP. DNA of the CDR3: TGTGCTAGTAGCGGGACAGGGAGCTCCTACGAGCAGTACTTC. Translation: CASSGTGSSYEQYF.

This clone was observed a few times. The chain couples TRBV29-1 to TRBJ2-7, with TRBD1 identical over 9 bases. This CDR3 has 14 amino acids. J gave up 6 bases and V 1 base, and 7 bases lay outside the gene matches. Germline values: CDR1 SQVTM, CDR2 ANQGSEA. The DNA for the CDR3 is TGCAGCGTTGAAGTGACAGACAGGGGGTTCGAGCAGTACTTC. It encodes CSVEVTDRGFEQYF.

DNA for the CDR3: TGCGCCAGCAGCCCGGGAGGGACAGGGCCCAATGAGCAGTTCTTC. Its translation is CASSPGGTGPNEQFF. This sequence joins TRBV5-1 and TRBJ2-1; D possibly corresponds to TRBD1 (9 bases). The CDR3 runs to 15 residues. The germline V and J ends were trimmed by 4 bases and 6 bases, with 17 bases remaining between them. The germline V gene has CDR1 SGHRS and CDR2 YFSETQ.

The V call is TRBV6-4, the J call TRBJ1-6; TRBD1 might be the D (6 bases). CDR1 is MRHNA, CDR2 SNTAGT, per germline. Trimming cost V 5 bases and J 7 bases, with 15 bases left between them. There are 15 residues in the CDR3. The CDR3: CASSLNREGNSPLHF. DNA for the CDR3: TGTGCCAGCAGTTTGAACAGGGAGGGCAATTCACCCCTCCACTTT.

The V gene is TRBV5-6, the J gene TRBJ2-1, with 7 bases fitting TRBD1. Germline V gene sequence: CDR1 SGHDT, CDR2 YYEEEE. V dropped 3 bases and J dropped 3; count of bases not matched to a gene: 9. The CDR3 is 16 residues long. This chain's CDR3 is CASSSNFGDSYNEQFF. In DNA form, the CDR3 reads TGTGCCAGCAGCTCCAACTTTGGGGACAGCTACAATGAGCAGTTCTTC.